This T cell receptor (beta chain) was retrieved from a study of a mutant IDH1 vaccine in newly diagnosed glioma. Study background: Treated patients showed a male proportion of approximately 62%, a female proportion of approximately 40%, and a mean age of around 40 years. Most patients had received both radiotherapy and temozolomide, the prior options being radiotherapy, temozolomide, or both.

Germline V lookup: CDR1 MNHEY, CDR2 SVGAGI. V gave up 6 bases and J gave up 5 bases; unmatched junction bases: 11. The CDR3 is 15 residues long. As regards this clone: Its matching antigen is unknown.

Time point described: week 35, safety follow-up. Each dose of the vaccine consisted of 300 ug of mutant IDH1 20-mer peptide, with topical imiquimod. Assay used: immunoSEQ multiplex PCR; TCRdb lists only in-frame clones, some missing. The table includes 40,000 to 55,000 clones, around 80% detected once. This TCR came from a man aged 35-49 years with glioma. The sample was PBMCs, taken from a glioma patient whose treatment included an IDH1 peptide vaccine. The V and J genes are TRBV6-5 and TRBJ2-5, with 8 bases lining up with TRBD1. This chain's CDR3 is CASRSGQGGWETQYF. The CDR3 DNA reads as TGTGCCAGCAGATCCGGACAGGGTGGATGGGAGACCCAGTACTTC.